This paragraph reports one T cell receptor beta chain. Its antigen is not identified. The data originate from a study of human versus mouse CDR3 diversity and MHC coevolution. Study-level findings and limits: About 1.7 million TCR beta clonotypes were estimated for humans, the largest repertoire.

The CDR3 contains 18 residues. CDR1 and CDR2 from the germline V gene are SGHRS and YFSETQ. Trimming removed 1 base from V and 4 bases from J; junction bases left unmatched: 7. Sequencing used immunoSEQ multiplex PCR; TCRdb keeps in-frame clones, though not all of them. The sample carries about 60,000 clones, approximately 94% recorded once. The TCR was taken from a person in their sixties in good health. The genes are TRBV5-1 and TRBJ2-2; 13 bases map to TRBD2. The sequenced material came from naive CD4+ T cells from blood. Described subset: CD45RO-negative CD62L-positive naive CD4 T cells. The CDR3 is CASSLTSGRAAGTGELFF. CDR3 nucleotide sequence: TGCGCCAGCAGCTTGACTAGCGGGAGGGCGGCGGGCACCGGGGAGCTGTTTTTT.